A single T cell receptor (beta chain) is shown here with its context. V was cut by 4 bases and J by 7 bases, with 13 bases left in between. The CDR3 has 14 amino acids. CDR1 MNHEY and CDR2 SVGEGT come from the germline V gene. The CDR3 regions of TCR beta were amplified from RNA transcripts. First-round RT-PCR targeting the TCR CDR3 was performed with the HTBI primer set. TCRdb fed the multiplex PCR reads into MiXCR, producing one record per CDR3 protein. The table records around 350,000 distinct CDR3 sequences, under 15% of them present only once. The source of the sample is a study of T cells in Graves' hyperthyroidism and ophthalmopathy. Overall study: At initial diagnosis, before any treatment had begun, peripheral blood was obtained.

This TCR came from a woman aged 18 to 35 with Graves' hyperthyroidism. The genes are TRBV6-2 or TRBV6-3 and TRBJ1-4; D is perhaps TRBD1 (6 bases). Sequencing was done on a sample of blood. The CDR3, as DNA: TGTGCCAGCAGTTTCGGGACACGCCTTGAAAAACTGTTTTTT. This sequence encodes CASSFGTRLEKLFF.